This TCR beta chain was observed in a study of blood T cells in healthy people across ages. From germline, CDR1 is SGHTA and CDR2 FQGNSA. Trimming took 5 bases from V and 6 from J, leaving 20 bases between them. The CDR3 runs to 15 residues. A second PCR of roughly 6 to 12 cycles used a sample-barcoded 5' primer and a J-beta primer mix. TCRdb recomputed calls from the 5' RACE reads with MiXCR, one row per CDR3 protein. This sample has about 670,000 distinct CDR3 sequences, with over 40% found just once. The specimen was blood. The source is a woman older than 75 in good health. This rearrangement joins TRBV7-2 to TRBJ2-7; D might be TRBD2 (5 bases). The CDR3 loop reads CASSPQRTGSGEQYF. The CDR3 DNA reads TGTGCCAGCAGCCCTCAAAGGACGGGATCGGGCGAGCAGTACTTC. The full variable domain, rest sourced from reference TRBV7-2 and TRBJ2-7, is GAGVSQSPSNKVTEKGKDVELRCDPISGHTALYWYRQSLGQGLEFLIYFQGNSAPDKSGLPSDRFSAERTGGSVSTLTIQRTQQEDSAVYLCASSPQRTGSGEQYFGPGTRLTVT.